The rows below give T cell receptor beta chains drawn from one sample of a study of regulatory T cells in long-lasting Graves disease. A single record per CDR3 protein comes from TCRdb applying MiXCR to the multiplex PCR reads. The table shows some 330,000 distinct CDR3 sequences, with approximately 23% occurring only once. Sequences were derived from peripheral blood mononuclear cells (PBMCs), sampled when the disease was refractory, from a patient treated with antithyroid drugs. The source is a woman in her 40s with Graves disease. Each CDR3 is given with its conserved first and last residue. A D gene is named only where the DNA matches it firmly. Only part of the rows carry a size: once, few, many, or a class if the clone is expanded.

d_call,clone_size,j_call,v_call,cdr3_aa,cdr3_nt
TRBD2,few,TRBJ2-5,TRBV20-1,CSARDRASGTQETQYF,TGCAGTGCTAGAGATCGGGCTAGCGGTACGCAAGAGACCCAGTACTTC
.,few,TRBJ1-5,TRBV6-1,CASSEAPVTFNQPQHF,TGTGCCAGCAGTGAAGCGCCTGTGACATTCAATCAGCCCCAGCATTTT
.,few,TRBJ1-5,TRBV27,CASSLSNSGQPQHF,TGTGCCAGCAGTTTATCGAATTCGGGTCAGCCCCAGCATTTT
.,.,TRBJ2-7,TRBV20-1,CSASGVGTYEQYF,TGCAGTGCTAGCGGGGTGGGGACCTACGAGCAGTACTTC
TRBD1,few,TRBJ2-7,TRBV15,CATSRDSQGEKYF,TGTGCCACCAGCAGAGATTCCCAGGGGGAGAAGTACTTC
TRBD1,many,TRBJ1-1,TRBV6-1,CASSKSNGQGKTEAFF,TGTGCCAGCAGCAAATCGAACGGACAGGGGAAGACTGAAGCTTTCTTT
TRBD1,.,TRBJ2-2,TRBV15,CASSQERQGTGELFF,TGTGCCAGCTCCCAGGAGAGACAGGGCACCGGGGAGCTGTTTTTT
.,many,TRBJ2-2,TRBV28,CASSFGVGELFF,TGTGCCAGCAGTTTCGGCGTCGGGGAGCTGTTTTTT
.,many,TRBJ1-1,TRBV15,CATSRGRGDTEAFF,TGTGCCACCAGCAGAGGAAGAGGGGACACTGAAGCTTTCTTT
TRBD2,.,TRBJ2-7,TRBV14,CASSHGLDYYEQYF,TGTGCCAGCAGCCATGGACTAGATTATTACGAGCAGTACTTC
TRBD1,many,TRBJ2-7,TRBV27,CASSSLRGLMYEQYF,TGTGCCAGCAGTTCCCTCAGGGGGTTAATGTACGAGCAGTACTTC
TRBD1,.,TRBJ1-1,TRBV28,CASLDRAEGEAFF,TGTGCCAGCCTGGACAGGGCTGAAGGTGAAGCTTTCTTT
.,few,TRBJ1-1,TRBV28,CASSLWGDGINTEAFF,TGTGCCAGCAGTTTATGGGGGGACGGCATTAACACTGAAGCTTTCTTT